Listed below are T cell receptor beta chains from one sample, sequenced in a study of T cell changes during pregnancy in multiple sclerosis. Produced via immunoSEQ multiplex PCR; TCRdb's table is partial and in-frame only. The sample gives 70,000 or so clones, nearly 95% of which show up once; about 0.31% is in the top ten. The sample in question was CD4+ T cells from peripheral blood mononuclear cells, obtained after pregnancy. The receptors originated from a female donor with multiple sclerosis, enrolled in a pregnancy study. CDR3s include the opening cysteine and the closing phenylalanine or tryptophan. Fields, in order: D gene, J gene, V gene, clone size, CDR3 protein, CDR3 DNA. D genes are given only for firm matches. Part of the rows lack a size; the others show once, few, many or a class for expanded clones.

TRBD2 | TRBJ2-3 | TRBV4-2 | NA | CASSQAKTSGGAGDTQYF | TGTGCCAGCAGCCAGGCTAAGACTAGCGGGGGGGCTGGGGATACGCAGTATTTT
NA | TRBJ2-3 | TRBV6-1 | NA | CASSELRGLTDTQYF | TGTGCCAGCAGTGAACTCAGGGGCTTGACAGATACGCAGTATTTT
TRBD1 | TRBJ2-7 | TRBV5-1 | NA | CASSLWHPGQGSFYEQYF | TGCGCCAGCAGCTTGTGGCACCCGGGACAGGGGAGCTTCTACGAGCAGTACTTC
NA | TRBJ1-2 | TRBV9 | NA | CASSSLYGGGGYTF | TGTGCCAGCAGCTCTCTTTACGGGGGGGGTGGCTACACCTTC
NA | TRBJ2-5 | TRBV19 | NA | CASSIPLGTQYF | TGTGCCAGTAGTATCCCCCTAGGGACCCAGTACTTC
TRBD2 | TRBJ2-1 | TRBV7-9 | NA | CASSGLADYNEQFF | TGTGCCAGCAGCGGACTAGCGGACTACAATGAGCAGTTCTTC
TRBD2 | TRBJ2-5 | TRBV7-2 | NA | CASSSGLAGGGETQYF | TGTGCCAGCAGCTCAGGACTAGCGGGGGGCGGAGAGACCCAGTACTTC
TRBD2 | TRBJ2-1 | TRBV5-3 | NA | CARSSGTRNEQFF | TGTGCCAGAAGCTCCGGGACTAGGAATGAGCAGTTCTTC
NA | TRBJ1-1 | TRBV27 | NA | CASSFRGSTEAFF | TGTGCCAGCAGTTTTAGGGGTAGCACTGAAGCTTTCTTT
NA | TRBJ2-3 | TRBV7-2 | NA | CASSFFPPGTDTQYF | TGTGCCAGCAGCTTTTTCCCGCCGGGCACAGATACGCAGTATTTT
NA | TRBJ2-6 | TRBV5-4 | once | CASSLDGRVASGANVLTF | TGTGCCAGCAGCTTGGATGGCAGGGTTGCTTCTGGGGCCAACGTCCTGACTTTC
NA | TRBJ1-3 | TRBV6-5 | NA | CASSLNRQSSGNTIYF | TGTGCCAGCAGTTTGAACAGGCAGAGCTCTGGAAACACCATATATTTT
NA | TRBJ2-2 | TRBV19 | NA | CASSWRAADTGELFF | TGTGCCAGTAGTTGGAGGGCAGCGGACACCGGGGAGCTGTTTTTT
TRBD1 | TRBJ1-1 | TRBV27 | NA | CASSQPTGQLPRNTEAFF | TGTGCCAGCAGCCAACCGACAGGGCAACTACCAAGGAACACTGAAGCTTTCTTT
NA | TRBJ2-2 | TRBV18 | once | CASSLYTGELFF | TGTGCCAGCTCACTATACACCGGGGAGCTGTTTTTT
NA | TRBJ2-3 | TRBV5-6 | NA | CASSLNLDTQYF | TGTGCCAGCAGCTTGAATCTTGATACGCAGTATTTT
TRBD2 | TRBJ2-7 | TRBV28 | NA | CASISGRARLFYEQYF | TGTGCCAGCATTAGCGGGAGGGCCAGGCTCTTCTACGAGCAGTACTTC
NA | TRBJ2-7 | TRBV7-9 | NA | CASSLEASEQYF | TGTGCCAGCAGCTTAGAAGCATCCGAGCAGTACTTC
TRBD1 | TRBJ1-1 | TRBV6-5 | NA | CASSWTGGMNTEAFF | TGTGCCAGCAGTTGGACAGGGGGAATGAACACTGAAGCTTTCTTT
TRBD1 | TRBJ2-7 | TRBV19 | NA | CASSQTGGLEQYF | TGTGCCAGTAGTCAAACAGGGGGACTCGAGCAGTACTTC
NA | TRBJ2-2 | TRBV30 | NA | CAWSGNGELFF | TGTGCCTGGAGTGGTAACGGGGAGCTGTTTTTT
NA | TRBJ1-1 | TRBV9 | NA | CASTRVVLGGTEAFF | TGTGCCAGCACTCGGGTAGTTTTGGGAGGGACTGAAGCTTTCTTT